The T cell receptor (beta chain) described here comes from a study of T cell responses to AZD1222 COVID-19 vaccine. Study summary: Second-dose schedules of about 4 or about 12 weeks were combined.

Whole-study findings and limits: All repertoire sampling was performed exclusively after the peak T cell response. It should be noted that donors were predominantly white British and more often female, and clonal diversity was possibly underestimated.

This clone occurred a few times. Its antigen remains unknown. Measured with immunoSEQ multiplex PCR; TCRdb has only the in-frame clones, and not every one. The data hold just under 100,000 clones, with 70% to 90% observed a single time. Looked up from germline, CDR1 is MNHEY and CDR2 is SVGAGI. This CDR3 spans 15 amino acids. J was trimmed by 8 bases and V by 5 bases; bases with no gene match: 6. Sequenced material: peripheral blood, taken on day 0 of AZD1222 vaccination. V is TRBV6-5 and J is TRBJ2-1; the match to TRBD2 covers 13 bases. The receptor was derived from an adult in good health. The CDR3, as DNA: TGTGCCAGCAGTCGGACTAGCGGGGGAGGGGATGAGCAGTTCTTC. It codes for CASSRTSGGGDEQFF.